The sequence of this T cell receptor (beta chain) was determined in a study of T-cell memory formation after mild COVID-19. Background on the study: The TCR clusters were mostly specific to one donor.

Concerning this clonotype: Its antigen remains unknown.

Constant-segment primers were used for 5'RACE, and the resulting TCR alpha and TCR beta cDNA libraries carried sample barcodes and UMIs. TCRdb fed the 5' RACE reads into MiXCR, producing one record per CDR3 protein. This sample has a few hundred thousand distinct CDR3 sequences, with more than 8% found just once. Overall study results and limits: Whether day 37 second-wave clones are SARS-CoV-2-specific was not confirmed. The finding that pre-infection memory included some responding clones suggested that cross-reactive memory joined.

The V end lost 3 bases, the J end lost 4 bases, and 9 bases lay between the germline ends. Germline CDR1 reads MNHEY; CDR2 reads SVGAGI. The CDR3 length is 13 residues. The sequence came from a man between 18 and 29 years old who had mild COVID-19 (a few samples of this study predate the infection). Cell type and time point are not known. The J gene is TRBJ1-1, the V gene TRBV6-5; D uncertain. Source material: PBMCs or a T cell subset sorted from them (not recorded which). The CDR3 nucleotides read TGTGCCAGCAGTTATGGGATAGGCACTGAAGCTTTCTTT. Translating it yields CASSYGIGTEAFF.